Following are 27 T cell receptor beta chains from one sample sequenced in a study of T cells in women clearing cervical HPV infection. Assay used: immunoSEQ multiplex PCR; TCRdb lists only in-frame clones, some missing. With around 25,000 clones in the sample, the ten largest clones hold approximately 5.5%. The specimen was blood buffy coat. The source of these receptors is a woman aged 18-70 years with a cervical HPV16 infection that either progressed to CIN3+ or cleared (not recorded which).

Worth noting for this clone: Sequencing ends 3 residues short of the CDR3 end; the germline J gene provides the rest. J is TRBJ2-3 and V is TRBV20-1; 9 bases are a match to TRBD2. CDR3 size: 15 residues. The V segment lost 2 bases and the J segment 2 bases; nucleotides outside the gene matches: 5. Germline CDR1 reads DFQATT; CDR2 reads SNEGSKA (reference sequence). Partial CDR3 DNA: TGCAGTGCTAGACGCGGGAGGGTTTACACAGATACG. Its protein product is CSARRGRVYTDT. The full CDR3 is CSARRGRVYTDTQYF.

The sequenced part of the CDR3 DNA is TGCGCCAGCAGCTGGACTAGCGGGAGGCCAATTGTTGCGGTTAATGAG. Its protein is CASSWTSGRPIVAVNE. The full CDR3 sequence reads CASSWTSGRPIVAVNEQFF. The rearrangement links TRBV5-1 to TRBJ2-1, with 14 bases matching TRBD2. The CDR3 end lies 3 residues beyond the end of the read and is filled in from the germline J gene. The V segment lost 3 bases and the J segment 7 bases; nucleotides outside the gene matches: 15. The CDR3 sequence is 19 residues long. From germline, CDR1 is SGHRS and CDR2 YFSETQ.

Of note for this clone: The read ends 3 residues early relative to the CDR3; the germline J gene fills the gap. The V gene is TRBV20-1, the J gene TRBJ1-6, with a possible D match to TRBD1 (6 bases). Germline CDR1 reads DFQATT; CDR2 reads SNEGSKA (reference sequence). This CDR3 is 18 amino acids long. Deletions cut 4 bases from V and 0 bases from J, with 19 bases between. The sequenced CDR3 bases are TGCAGTGCTATTAATGACAGGAGACTCTCCTCCTATAATTCACCC. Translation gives CSAINDRRLSSYNSP. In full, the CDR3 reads CSAINDRRLSSYNSPLHF.

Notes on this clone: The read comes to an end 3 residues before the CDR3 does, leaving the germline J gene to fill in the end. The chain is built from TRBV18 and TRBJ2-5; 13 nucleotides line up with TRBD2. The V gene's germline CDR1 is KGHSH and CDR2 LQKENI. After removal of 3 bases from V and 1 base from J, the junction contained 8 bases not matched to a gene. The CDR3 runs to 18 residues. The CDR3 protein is CASSPRTSGSVGQETQYF. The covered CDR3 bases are TGTGCCAGCTCACCGAGGACTAGCGGGAGCGTTGGCCAAGAGACC.

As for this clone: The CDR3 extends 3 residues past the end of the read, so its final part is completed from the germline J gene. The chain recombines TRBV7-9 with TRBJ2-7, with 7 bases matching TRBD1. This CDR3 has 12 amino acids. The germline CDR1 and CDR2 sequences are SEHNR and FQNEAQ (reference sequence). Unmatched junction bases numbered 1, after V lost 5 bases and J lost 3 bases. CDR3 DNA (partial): TGTGCCAGCAGCCGGACAGGCTACGAG. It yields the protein CASSRTGYE. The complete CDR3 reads CASSRTGYEQYF. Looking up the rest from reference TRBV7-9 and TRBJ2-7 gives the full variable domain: DTGVSQNPRHKITKRGQNVTFRCDPISEHNRLYWYRQTLGQGPEFLTYFQNEAQLEKSRLLSDRFSAERPKGSFSTLEIQRTEQGDSAMYLCASSRTGYEQYFGPGTRLTVT.

CDR3 sequence: CASSEILTGGYGYTF. The CDR3 bases that were read are TGTGCCAGCAGTGAAATTCTGACAGGGGGCTATGGC. The V call is TRBV6-1, the J call TRBJ1-2; TRBD1 agrees at 9 bases. The read terminates 3 residues ahead of where the CDR3 ends, so the germline J gene completes it. The trim removed 2 bases at V and 4 bases at J, leaving 5 bases unmatched. The CDR3 has 15 amino acids. The germline V gene has CDR1 MNHNS and CDR2 SASEGT.

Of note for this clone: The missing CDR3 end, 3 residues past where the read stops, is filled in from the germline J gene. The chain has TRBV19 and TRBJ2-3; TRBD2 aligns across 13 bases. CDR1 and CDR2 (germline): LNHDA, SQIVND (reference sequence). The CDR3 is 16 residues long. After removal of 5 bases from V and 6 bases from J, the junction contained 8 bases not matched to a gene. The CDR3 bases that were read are TGTGCCAGTAGTCCGAGGACTAGCGGGGGTTCGGATACG. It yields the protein CASSPRTSGGSDT. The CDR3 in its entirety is CASSPRTSGGSDTQYF.

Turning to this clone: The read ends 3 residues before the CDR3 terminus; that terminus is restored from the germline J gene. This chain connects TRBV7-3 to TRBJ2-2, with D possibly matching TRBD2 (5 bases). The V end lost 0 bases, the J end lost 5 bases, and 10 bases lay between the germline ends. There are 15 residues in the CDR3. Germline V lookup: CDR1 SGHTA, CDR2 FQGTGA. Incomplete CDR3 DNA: TGTGCCAGCAGCTTAACCCGATCGGGGACCGGGGAG. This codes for CASSLTRSGTGE. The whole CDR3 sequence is CASSLTRSGTGELFF.

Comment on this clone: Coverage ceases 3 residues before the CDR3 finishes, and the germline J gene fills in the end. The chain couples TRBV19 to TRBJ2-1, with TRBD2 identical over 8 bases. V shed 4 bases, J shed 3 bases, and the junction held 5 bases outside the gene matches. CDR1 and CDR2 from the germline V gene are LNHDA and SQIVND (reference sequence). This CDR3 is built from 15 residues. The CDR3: CASSKGSGDYNEQFF. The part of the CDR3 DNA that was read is TGTGCCAGTAGTAAAGGTAGCGGGGACTACAATGAG.

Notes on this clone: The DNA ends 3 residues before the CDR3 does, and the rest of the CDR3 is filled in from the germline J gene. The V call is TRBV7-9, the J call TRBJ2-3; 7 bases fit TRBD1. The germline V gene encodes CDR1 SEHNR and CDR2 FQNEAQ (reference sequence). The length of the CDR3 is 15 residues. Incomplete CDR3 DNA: TGTGCCAGCAGTCTGGGACAGTATAGCAATCAGCCG. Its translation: CASSLGQYSNQP. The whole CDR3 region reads CASSLGQYSNQPQYF.

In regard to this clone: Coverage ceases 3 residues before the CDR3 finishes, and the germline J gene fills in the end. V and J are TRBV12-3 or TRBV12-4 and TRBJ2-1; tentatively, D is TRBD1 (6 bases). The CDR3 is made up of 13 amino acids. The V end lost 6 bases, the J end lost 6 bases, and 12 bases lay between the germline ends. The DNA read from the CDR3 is TGTGCCAGCAGCCAAGGGGGAATCAATGAG. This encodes CASSQGGINE. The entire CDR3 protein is CASSQGGINEQFF.

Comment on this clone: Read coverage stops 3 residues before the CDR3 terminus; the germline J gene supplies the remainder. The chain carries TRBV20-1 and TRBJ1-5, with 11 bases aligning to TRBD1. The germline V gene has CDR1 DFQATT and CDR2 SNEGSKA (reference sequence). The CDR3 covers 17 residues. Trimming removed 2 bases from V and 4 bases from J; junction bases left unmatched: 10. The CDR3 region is CSARPTGDRGVNQPQHF. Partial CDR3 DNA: TGCAGTGCTAGACCCACGGGGGACAGGGGGGTGAATCAGCCC.

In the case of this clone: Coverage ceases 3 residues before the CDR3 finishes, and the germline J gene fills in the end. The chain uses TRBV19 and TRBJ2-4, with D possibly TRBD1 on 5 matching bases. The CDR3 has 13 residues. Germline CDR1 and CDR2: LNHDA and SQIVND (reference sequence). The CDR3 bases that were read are TGTGCCAGTAGTATAGGACAGTTCTATGGT. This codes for CASSIGQFYG. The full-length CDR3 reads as CASSIGQFYGQYF.

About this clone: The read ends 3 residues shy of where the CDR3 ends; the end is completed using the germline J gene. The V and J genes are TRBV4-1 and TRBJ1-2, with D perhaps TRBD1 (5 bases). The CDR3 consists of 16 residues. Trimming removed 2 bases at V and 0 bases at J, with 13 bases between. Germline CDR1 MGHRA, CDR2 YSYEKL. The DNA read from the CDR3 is TGCGCCAGCAGCCAACCTACAGGAATTTCTAACTATGGC. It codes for CASSQPTGISNYG. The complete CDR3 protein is CASSQPTGISNYGYTF.

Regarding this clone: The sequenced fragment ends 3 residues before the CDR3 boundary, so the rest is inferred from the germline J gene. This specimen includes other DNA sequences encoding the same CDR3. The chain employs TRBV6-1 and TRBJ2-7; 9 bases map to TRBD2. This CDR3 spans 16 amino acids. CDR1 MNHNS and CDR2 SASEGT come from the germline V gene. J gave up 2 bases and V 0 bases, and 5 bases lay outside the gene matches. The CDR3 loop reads CASSEARASGTYEQYF. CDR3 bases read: TGTGCCAGCAGTGAAGCGAGGGCTAGCGGGACCTACGAG.

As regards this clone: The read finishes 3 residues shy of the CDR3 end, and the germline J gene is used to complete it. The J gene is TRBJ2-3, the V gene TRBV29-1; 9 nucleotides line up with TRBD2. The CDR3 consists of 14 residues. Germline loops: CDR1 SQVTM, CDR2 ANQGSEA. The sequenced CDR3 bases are TGCAGCGTTCTGGGCGGGGGGGCCTCGGAGACG. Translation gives CSVLGGGASET. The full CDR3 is CSVLGGGASETQYF.

CDR3 DNA (partial): TGTGCCAGCAGTGTGTCCCTTCCAGGGGGGAGCTCCTACAATGAG. Translated, it gives CASSVSLPGGSSYNE. The whole CDR3 sequence reads CASSVSLPGGSSYNEQFF. The chain uses TRBV2 and TRBJ2-1; D is possibly TRBD1 (7 bases). The read terminates 3 residues ahead of where the CDR3 ends, so the germline J gene completes it. CDR1 is SNHLY, CDR2 FYNNEI, per germline. The CDR3 extends over 18 amino acids. The V gene lost 4 bases and the J gene lost 0 bases, with 19 bases spanning the gap.

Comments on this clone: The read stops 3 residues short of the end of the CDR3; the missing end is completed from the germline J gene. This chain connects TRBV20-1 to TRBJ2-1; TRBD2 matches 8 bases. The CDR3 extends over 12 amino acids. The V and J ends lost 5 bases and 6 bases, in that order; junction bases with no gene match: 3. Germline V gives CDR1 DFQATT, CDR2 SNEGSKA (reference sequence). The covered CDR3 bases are TGCAGTGCTGAGGGACTAGTCAATGAG. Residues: CSAEGLVNE. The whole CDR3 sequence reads CSAEGLVNEQFF.

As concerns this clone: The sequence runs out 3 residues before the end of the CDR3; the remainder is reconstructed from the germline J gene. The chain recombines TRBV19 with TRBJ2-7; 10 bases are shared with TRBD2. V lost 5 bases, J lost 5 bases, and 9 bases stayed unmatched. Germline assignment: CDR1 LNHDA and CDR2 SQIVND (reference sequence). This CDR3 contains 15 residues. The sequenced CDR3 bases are TGTGCCAGTAGTCCGTGGACTAGCGGCTTAGACGAG. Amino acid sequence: CASSPWTSGLDE. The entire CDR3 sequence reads CASSPWTSGLDEQYF.

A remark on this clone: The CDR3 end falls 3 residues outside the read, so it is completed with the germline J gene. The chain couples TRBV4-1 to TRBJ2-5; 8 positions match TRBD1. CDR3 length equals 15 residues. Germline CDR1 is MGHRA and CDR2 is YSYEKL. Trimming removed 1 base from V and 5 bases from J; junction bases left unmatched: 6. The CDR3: CASSQGTGPLETQYF. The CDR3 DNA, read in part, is TGCGCCAGCAGCCAAGGGACAGGGCCTTTGGAGACC.

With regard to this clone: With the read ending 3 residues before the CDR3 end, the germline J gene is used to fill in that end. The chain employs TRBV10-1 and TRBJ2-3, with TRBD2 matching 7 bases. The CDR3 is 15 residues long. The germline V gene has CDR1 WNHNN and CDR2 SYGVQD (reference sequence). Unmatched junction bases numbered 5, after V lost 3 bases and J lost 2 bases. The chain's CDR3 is CASSDWAGDTDTQYF. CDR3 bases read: TGCGCCAGCAGTGACTGGGCGGGAGACACAGATACG.

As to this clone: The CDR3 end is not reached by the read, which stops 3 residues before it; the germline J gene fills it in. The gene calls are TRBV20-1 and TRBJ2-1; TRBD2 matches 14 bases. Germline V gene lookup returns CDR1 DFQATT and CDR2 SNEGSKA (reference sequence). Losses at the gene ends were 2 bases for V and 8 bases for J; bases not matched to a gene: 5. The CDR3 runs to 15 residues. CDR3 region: CSARPPGLAGDEQFF. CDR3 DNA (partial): TGCAGTGCTAGACCGCCGGGACTAGCGGGAGATGAG.

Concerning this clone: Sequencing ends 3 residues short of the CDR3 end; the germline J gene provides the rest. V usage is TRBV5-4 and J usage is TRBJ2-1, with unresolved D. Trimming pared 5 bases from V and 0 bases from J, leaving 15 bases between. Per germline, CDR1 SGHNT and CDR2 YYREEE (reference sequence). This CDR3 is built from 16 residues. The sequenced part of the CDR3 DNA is TGTGCCAGCAGGATAGCCAGCGATAGCTCCTACAATGAG. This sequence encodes CASRIASDSSYNE. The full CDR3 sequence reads CASRIASDSSYNEQFF.

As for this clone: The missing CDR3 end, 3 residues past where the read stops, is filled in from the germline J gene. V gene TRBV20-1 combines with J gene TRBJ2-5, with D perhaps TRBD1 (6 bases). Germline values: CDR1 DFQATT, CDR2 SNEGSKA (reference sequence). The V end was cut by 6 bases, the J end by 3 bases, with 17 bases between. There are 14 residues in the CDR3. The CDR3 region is CSADRRLGKETQYF. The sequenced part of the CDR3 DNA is TGCAGTGCAGACAGGAGACTCGGGAAAGAGACC.

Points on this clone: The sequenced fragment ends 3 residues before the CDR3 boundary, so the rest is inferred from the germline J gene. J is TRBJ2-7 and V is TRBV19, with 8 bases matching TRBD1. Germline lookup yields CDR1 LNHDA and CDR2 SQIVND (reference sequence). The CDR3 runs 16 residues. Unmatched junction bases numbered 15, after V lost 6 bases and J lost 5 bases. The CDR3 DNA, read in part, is TGTGCCAGTAGCCTGAAGCGGACAGGGTTTAGCAACGAG. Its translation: CASSLKRTGFSNE. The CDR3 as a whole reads CASSLKRTGFSNEQYF.

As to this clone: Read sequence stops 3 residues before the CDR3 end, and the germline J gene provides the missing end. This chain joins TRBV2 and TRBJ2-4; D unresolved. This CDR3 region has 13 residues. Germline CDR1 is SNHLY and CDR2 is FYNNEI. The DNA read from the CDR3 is TGTGCCAGCAGTGAAGGGGCCCGCCTAATT. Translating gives CASSEGARLI. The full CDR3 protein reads CASSEGARLIQYF. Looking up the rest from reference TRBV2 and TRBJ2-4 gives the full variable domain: EPEVTQTPSHQVTQMGQEVILRCVPISNHLYFYWYRQILGQKVEFLVSFYNNEISEKSEIFDDQFSVERPDGSNFTLKIRSTKLEDSAMYFCASSEGARLIQYFGAGTRLSVL.

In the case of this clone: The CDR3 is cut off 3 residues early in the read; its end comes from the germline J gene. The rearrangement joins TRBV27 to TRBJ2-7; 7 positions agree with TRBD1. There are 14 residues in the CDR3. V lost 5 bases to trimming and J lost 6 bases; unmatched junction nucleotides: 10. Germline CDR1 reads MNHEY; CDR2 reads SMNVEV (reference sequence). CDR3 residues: CASSHRDRSLEQYF. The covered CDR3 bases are TGTGCCAGCAGTCACCGGGACAGATCCCTCGAG.